What follows describes a single T cell receptor beta chain. This record comes from a study of cytomegalovirus exposure and HLA in healthy donors. Trimming removed 3 bases from V and 5 bases from J; junction bases left unmatched: 13. Germline V lookup: CDR1 SGHNT, CDR2 YYREEE (reference sequence). The CDR3 has 16 amino acids. Use of 60 Vbeta and 13 Jbeta primers characterized the PCR. Using immunoSEQ multiplex PCR, the repertoire was profiled, and TCRdb retains in-frame clones only, with some absent. Seen here are some 250,000 clones, more than 75% observed once, and the top ten hold around 5%. V gene TRBV5-4 combines with J gene TRBJ2-5; the match to TRBD1 covers 7 bases. The sequenced sample consisted of PBMCs. The clonotype was recovered from a middle-aged woman in good health and CMV-seropositive. The CDR3 nucleotides are TGTGCCAGCAGCTCTCCGGGACAGACCATTAGCGAGACCCAGTACTTC. The encoded protein is CASSSPGQTISETQYF. Drawing the rest from reference TRBV5-4 and TRBJ2-5, the complete variable domain is ETGVTQSPTHLIKTRGQQVTLRCSSQSGHNTVSWYQQALGQGPQFIFQYYREEENGRGNFPPRFSGLQFPNYSSELNVNALELDDSALYLCASSSPGQTISETQYFGPGTRLLVL.